One and the same sample provided the 16 T cell receptor beta chains below, sequenced in a study of T cells expressing NK-cell markers. TCRdb derives one entry per CDR3 protein from the 5' RACE reads, leaving out DNA. This sample's table reports roughly 390,000 distinct CDR3 sequences. Specimen: blood T cells: a sorted CD56 or NKG2C T cell subset, CD4+ or CD8+ T cells, or bulk PBMC T cells (not recorded which). The receptors stem from a woman aged 50 to 60 in good health.

The V gene is TRBV3-1, the J gene TRBJ2-1; TCRdb indicates TRBD1, and absent DNA this call remains unverified. The CDR3 runs to 15 residues. In germline, CDR1 is LGHDT, CDR2 YNNKEL (reference sequence). This chain's CDR3 is CASSQRGLSKNEQFF.

The V gene is TRBV12-3 or TRBV12-4, the J gene TRBJ1-2. There are 13 residues in the CDR3. The CDR3 region is CASSQKTPYGYTF.

The V gene is TRBV12-3 or TRBV12-4, the J gene TRBJ2-1; TCRdb calls TRBD2, which cannot be checked without DNA. CDR3 length equals 15 residues. CDR3 region: CASSPLAGGHNEQFF.

The CDR3 sequence: CASSLEWEGAETQYF. The chain has TRBV7-8 and TRBJ2-5; the TCRdb D gene call, TRBD2, has no DNA to confirm it. The CDR3 spans 15 residues. CDR1 SGHVS and CDR2 FQNEAQ come from the germline V gene.

CDR3 residues: CASSVRGTGELFF. This chain joins TRBV10-2 and TRBJ2-2; TCRdb's D gene call, TRBD2, goes unchecked for lack of DNA. CDR3 length equals 13 residues. Germline values: CDR1 WSHSY, CDR2 SAAADI.

The rearrangement links TRBV20-1 to TRBJ2-1; there is no DNA to check the TCRdb D call of TRBD1. This CDR3 spans 15 amino acids. Germline V gene lookup returns CDR1 DFQATT and CDR2 SNEGSKA (reference sequence). The CDR3 sequence: CSASTGGSFYNEQFF.

The V gene is TRBV10-3, the J gene TRBJ2-1; checking the TCRdb D call of TRBD2 is not possible without DNA. Germline values: CDR1 ENHRY, CDR2 SYGVKD. CDR3 length: 13 residues. CDR3 sequence reads: CASGLSSYNEQFF.

The chain is built from TRBV6-5 and TRBJ2-7; TCRdb's D gene call, TRBD1, goes unchecked for lack of DNA. This CDR3 has 15 residues. CDR1 and CDR2 (germline): MNHEY, SVGAGI. CDR3 region: CASRRQLGQHYEQYF.

This rearrangement joins TRBV10-3 to TRBJ2-1; the D gene TCRdb calls, TRBD2, cannot be checked with no DNA. CDR3 length equals 14 residues. Germline V gives CDR1 ENHRY, CDR2 SYGVKD. The CDR3: CAIGSGRRINEQFF.

The rearrangement links TRBV6-1 to TRBJ2-5; TCRdb lists TRBD1, though no DNA is available to test this call. The length of the CDR3 is 15 residues. From germline, CDR1 is MNHNS and CDR2 SASEGT. The CDR3 sequence is CASLRDRGLAETQYF.

V and J are TRBV4-1 and TRBJ2-2; TCRdb calls TRBD2, which cannot be checked without DNA. The CDR3 is made up of 14 amino acids. CDR1 and CDR2 (germline): MGHRA, YSYEKL. The CDR3 protein is CASRPGPAGGELFF.

The rearrangement joins TRBV12-3 or TRBV12-4 to TRBJ2-2. CDR3 length: 14 amino acids. This CDR3 reads CASSLGNGGGELFF.

V gene TRBV20-1 combines with J gene TRBJ2-1; absent DNA, TCRdb's TRBD2 call cannot be checked. The CDR3 is 12 amino acids. Germline V gene data show CDR1 as DFQATT and CDR2 as SNEGSKA (reference sequence). The CDR3 region is CSARTSVNEQFF.

The genes are TRBV6-2 or TRBV6-3 and TRBJ2-5. In germline, CDR1 is MNHEY, CDR2 SVGEGT. The CDR3 runs to 12 residues. This chain's CDR3 is CASSPVLQTQYF.

This chain connects TRBV20-1 to TRBJ2-1; TCRdb outputs TRBD2, but without DNA this stays unchecked. The germline V gene encodes CDR1 DFQATT and CDR2 SNEGSKA (reference sequence). This CDR3 spans 14 amino acids. CDR3 loop: CSASLAGVDGEQFF.

The J gene is TRBJ2-3, the V gene TRBV5-5. This CDR3 has 15 amino acids. Germline V gene sequence: CDR1 SGHKS, CDR2 YYEKEE (reference sequence). CDR3 residues: CASSLSLAGTDTQYF.